Listed here are 27 T cell receptor beta chains from one sample, sequenced in a study of T cell clusters in autoimmune cytopenias. TRB was amplified from 250 ng of peripheral blood genomic DNA per sample. TRB rearrangements were amplified by touch-down multiplex PCR with mixed TRB-A/B primers. TCRdb reanalyzed the multiplex PCR reads, giving one entry per CDR3 protein sequence and no DNA. This sample carries roughly 10,000 distinct CDR3 sequences, with about 4.2% going to the ten biggest clones. The same data also went into a second study, on T cell repertoires in aging, cancer and after chemotherapy.

The specimen sequenced was peripheral blood. Receptor source: a human donor in good health.

In terms of frequency, this clonotype is medium-sized. The CDR3 sequence: CASSFDSTYNEQFF. V and J are TRBV7-9 and TRBJ2-1. Germline V gene data show CDR1 as SEHNR and CDR2 as FQNEAQ (reference sequence). The CDR3 has 14 amino acids.

The chain recombines TRBV7-6 with TRBJ2-3; TCRdb reports TRBD2, a call that lacks DNA to check it against. Germline CDR1 is SGHVS and CDR2 is FNYEAQ. The CDR3 length is 16 residues. CDR3 amino acids: CASSFMASGGADTQYF.

This sequence joins TRBV28 and TRBJ2-4; without DNA, the TCRdb call of TRBD1 cannot be checked. The CDR3 loop spans 16 amino acids. Germline V CDR1 and CDR2: MDHEN, SYDVKM. CDR3 protein: CASSLGQGKAKNIQYF.

The CDR3 here is CASSPRTSGGAFSRYNEQFF. This sequence joins TRBV9 and TRBJ2-1; lacking DNA, the TRBD2 call made by TCRdb goes unchecked. Germline assignment: CDR1 SGDLS and CDR2 YYNGEE. The CDR3 covers 20 residues.

Frequency places this clonotype as medium-sized. V and J are TRBV12-3 or TRBV12-4 and TRBJ1-2. This CDR3 is built from 14 residues. CDR3 amino acids: CASSLGGANYGYTF.

The J gene is TRBJ2-3, the V gene TRBV11-2; the D call of TRBD2 rests on TCRdb alone, since no DNA is present to check it. The CDR3 runs to 14 residues. Germline CDR1 SGHAT, CDR2 FQNNGV. Here the CDR3 reads CASSLDFGPQTQYF. The variable domain in full, completed from reference TRBV11-2 and TRBJ2-3, reads EAGVAQSPRYKIIEKRQSVAFWCNPISGHATLYWYQQILGQGPKLLIQFQNNGVVDDSQLPKDRFSAERLKGVDSTLKIQPAKLEDSAVYLCASSLDFGPQTQYFGPGTRLTVL.

This clonotype is deemed medium-sized by its frequency. This chain uses TRBV6-5 with TRBJ1-3; TCRdb lists TRBD1, though no DNA is available to test this call. This CDR3 is built from 15 residues. Germline V CDR1 and CDR2: MNHEY, SVGAGI. CDR3 region: CASSLRDSSGNTIYF.

This sequence joins TRBV5-4 and TRBJ2-5; checking the TCRdb D call of TRBD2 is not possible without DNA. The length of the CDR3 is 16 residues. Germline lookup yields CDR1 SGHNT and CDR2 YYREEE (reference sequence). Here the CDR3 reads CASSLWGGTSGETQYF. Full variable domain (outside the CDR3, taken from reference TRBV5-4 and TRBJ2-5): ETGVTQSPTHLIKTRGQQVTLRCSSQSGHNTVSWYQQALGQGPQFIFQYYREEENGRGNFPPRFSGLQFPNYSSELNVNALELDDSALYLCASSLWGGTSGETQYFGPGTRLLVL.

The V gene is TRBV5-1, the J gene TRBJ2-1; the D call from TCRdb, TRBD1, cannot be confirmed without DNA. The CDR3 length is 16 residues. Germline loops: CDR1 SGHRS, CDR2 YFSETQ. Here the CDR3 reads CASSFQSGGRYNEQFF. Complete variable domain (other parts from reference TRBV5-1 and TRBJ2-1): KAGVTQTPRYLIKTRGQQVTLSCSPISGHRSVSWYQQTPGQGLQFLFEYFSETQRNKGNFPGRFSGRQFSNSRSEMNVSTLELGDSALYLCASSFQSGGRYNEQFFGPGTRLTVL.

The chain joins TRBV7-9 to TRBJ2-3; the TRBD1 assignment by TCRdb is unverifiable without DNA. The CDR3 is 13 residues long. Germline V lookup: CDR1 SEHNR, CDR2 FQNEAQ (reference sequence). The CDR3 loop is CASRRGGTDTQYF.

This clonotype counts as medium-sized by frequency. The chain links TRBV29-1 to TRBJ1-2. The V gene's germline CDR1 is SQVTM and CDR2 ANQGSEA. This CDR3 has 13 amino acids. CDR3 amino acids: CSALQGTNYGYTF.

In terms of frequency, this clonotype is medium-sized (0.01 to 0.1%). The genes are TRBV10-3 and TRBJ2-7; the TCRdb call, TRBD1, lacks DNA for checking. The CDR3 spans 13 residues. CDR1 and CDR2 (germline): ENHRY, SYGVKD. This CDR3 reads CASTPGQAYEQYF.

Judged by frequency, this clonotype is medium-sized. This chain uses TRBV19 with TRBJ1-4; TCRdb outputs TRBD1, but without DNA this stays unchecked. CDR3 length: 15 amino acids. CDR1 and CDR2 from the germline V gene are LNHDA and SQIVND (reference sequence). The CDR3 sequence: CASSIVTGSGEKLFF.

This clonotype is deemed medium-sized by its frequency. V gene TRBV5-6 combines with J gene TRBJ1-2; TCRdb gives TRBD1 as the D gene, but with no DNA this cannot be confirmed. CDR3 length: 14 residues. CDR1 is SGHDT and CDR2 is YYEEEE in the germline V gene. The CDR3 sequence is CASSLAGGDYGYTF.

The chain links TRBV20-1 to TRBJ2-3; TCRdb picks TRBD1, but there is no DNA to check that call. CDR1 and CDR2 from the germline V gene are DFQATT and SNEGSKA (reference sequence). The CDR3 consists of 15 residues. CDR3 sequence reads: CSAQGGGALTDTQYF.

This clonotype is called medium-sized based on its frequency. The chain uses TRBV6-2 or TRBV6-3 and TRBJ2-7; TCRdb proposes TRBD2, but this gene call is untestable without DNA. The CDR3 covers 13 residues. Germline V gene lookup returns CDR1 MNHEY and CDR2 SVGEGT. The CDR3 sequence is CASRPRTNYEQYF.

By frequency, this clonotype registers medium-sized. The chain combines TRBV6-5 with TRBJ1-6; there is no DNA to check the TCRdb D call of TRBD1. Germline loops: CDR1 MNHEY, CDR2 SVGAGI. The CDR3 covers 15 residues. The CDR3 sequence: CASSPQGSDNSPLHF.

The chain couples TRBV5-6 to TRBJ2-3; TCRdb lists TRBD2, though no DNA is available to test this call. The CDR3 extends over 16 amino acids. Germline CDR1 reads SGHDT; CDR2 reads YYEEEE. This CDR3 is CASRPTGAPSTDTQYF.

This clonotype registers medium-sized by frequency. V and J are TRBV19 and TRBJ1-5. Germline CDR1 LNHDA, CDR2 SQIVND (reference sequence). The CDR3 is made up of 13 amino acids. CDR3 amino acids: CASSQGVGQPQHF.

Its frequency marks this clonotype as medium-sized. This chain uses TRBV19 with TRBJ2-3; TCRdb selects TRBD2, and the lack of DNA leaves this call unchecked. The CDR3 has 15 residues. In germline, CDR1 is LNHDA, CDR2 SQIVND (reference sequence). CDR3 protein: CASSTRDSTADTQYF.

This chain uses TRBV2 with TRBJ2-5; TCRdb picks TRBD2, but there is no DNA to check that call. Germline assignment: CDR1 SNHLY and CDR2 FYNNEI. The CDR3 spans 14 residues. The CDR3 loop is CASSTSGGVETQYF.

This clonotype is identified as medium-sized from frequency. The chain has TRBV30 and TRBJ1-1. Germline loops: CDR1 GTSNPN, CDR2 SVGIG (reference sequence). This CDR3 has 14 residues. CDR3 amino acids: CAWSVLPGDTEAFF.

V usage is TRBV20-1 and J usage is TRBJ2-3; TCRdb outputs TRBD2, but without DNA this stays unchecked. There are 15 residues in the CDR3. Germline-derived CDR1 and CDR2 are DFQATT and SNEGSKA (reference sequence). The CDR3: CSAPRTSALTDTQYF.

By frequency, this clonotype is medium-sized. The chain links TRBV19 to TRBJ1-4; TCRdb reports TRBD1, a call that lacks DNA to check it against. This CDR3 contains 13 residues. Germline V gene lookup returns CDR1 LNHDA and CDR2 SQIVND (reference sequence). CDR3 loop: CASMGQNNEKLFF. The full variable domain, rest sourced from reference TRBV19 and TRBJ1-4, is DGGITQSPKYLFRKEGQNVTLSCEQNLNHDAMYWYRQDPGQGLRLIYYSQIVNDFQKGDIAEGYSVSREKKESFPLTVTSAQKNPTAFYLCASMGQNNEKLFFGSGTQLSVL.

The genes are TRBV20-1 and TRBJ1-1; the TCRdb D gene call, TRBD1, has no DNA to confirm it. The CDR3 has 12 amino acids. The germline gives CDR1 DFQATT, CDR2 SNEGSKA (reference sequence). The CDR3 loop reads CSARGQGAEAFF.

The gene calls are TRBV5-4 and TRBJ2-7; TCRdb reports TRBD1, a call that lacks DNA to check it against. The germline CDR1 and CDR2 sequences are SGHNT and YYREEE (reference sequence). CDR3 length: 15 residues. The CDR3 sequence: CASSLNRGTFYEQYF. The whole variable domain, remainder taken from reference TRBV5-4 and TRBJ2-7, is ETGVTQSPTHLIKTRGQQVTLRCSSQSGHNTVSWYQQALGQGPQFIFQYYREEENGRGNFPPRFSGLQFPNYSSELNVNALELDDSALYLCASSLNRGTFYEQYFGPGTRLTVT.

The rearrangement joins TRBV24-1 to TRBJ2-2. CDR3 size: 12 residues. The germline V gene encodes CDR1 KGHDR and CDR2 SFDVKD. The CDR3 here is CATSSRAGELFF.